The T cell receptor (beta chain) under discussion was sequenced for a study of cytomegalovirus exposure and HLA in healthy donors. Study-wide findings and caveats: According to an earlier analysis, most TCR beta V segments yielded productive rearrangements about 87% or about 30% of the time.

Researchers ran the PCR with 60 Vbeta and 13 Jbeta primers. Measured with immunoSEQ multiplex PCR; TCRdb has only the in-frame clones, and not every one. The sample has around 150,000 clones; around two thirds are singletons. Turning to this clone: Its specificity is not known.

V lost 7 bases and J 2 bases, leaving 9 bases between the germline ends. The germline V gene encodes CDR1 SGHRS and CDR2 YFSETQ. This CDR3 is built from 12 residues. The sequence was collected from a man aged 30 to 45 in good health and CMV-seropositive. The chain has TRBV5-1 and TRBJ2-5, with D perhaps matching TRBD1 (5 bases). Sequencing was performed on PBMCs. The CDR3 region is CASAQGQETQYF. CDR3 coding DNA: TGCGCCAGCGCCCAGGGTCAAGAGACCCAGTACTTC.